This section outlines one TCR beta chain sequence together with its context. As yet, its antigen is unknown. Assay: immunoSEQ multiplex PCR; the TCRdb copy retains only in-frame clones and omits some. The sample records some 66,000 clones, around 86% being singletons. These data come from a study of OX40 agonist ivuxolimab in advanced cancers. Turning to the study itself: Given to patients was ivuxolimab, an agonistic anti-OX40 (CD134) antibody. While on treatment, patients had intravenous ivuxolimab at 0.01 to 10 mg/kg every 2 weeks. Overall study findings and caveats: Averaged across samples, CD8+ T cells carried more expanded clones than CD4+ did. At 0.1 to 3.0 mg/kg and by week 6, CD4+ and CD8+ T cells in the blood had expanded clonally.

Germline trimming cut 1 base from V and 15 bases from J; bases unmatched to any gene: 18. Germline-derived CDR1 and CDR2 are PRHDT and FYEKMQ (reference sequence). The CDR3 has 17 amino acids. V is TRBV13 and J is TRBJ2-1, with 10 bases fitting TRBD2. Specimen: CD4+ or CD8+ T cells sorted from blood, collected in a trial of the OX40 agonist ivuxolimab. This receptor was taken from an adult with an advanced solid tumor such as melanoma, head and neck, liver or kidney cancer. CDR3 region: CASSLESWLAGAGGLFF. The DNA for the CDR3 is TGTGCCAGCAGCTTAGAATCTTGGCTAGCGGGAGCGGGAGGCCTGTTCTTC.